This T cell receptor (beta chain) is from a study of radiation and T cells in renal cell carcinoma. This CDR3 has 11 residues. With 8 bases removed from V and 7 bases from J, the gap between germline ends came to 11 bases. CDR1 and CDR2 from the germline V gene are SEHNR and FQNEAQ (reference sequence). Study-wide findings and caveats: Without pretreatment biopsies, baseline tumor clonotype presence was undetermined. From baseline, blood top tumor clonotypes peaked at 2 weeks post-radiation.

Sequenced by immunoSEQ multiplex PCR; TCRdb stores in-frame clones only, minus some. The sample has 90,000 to 95,000 clones, 82% seen once. As to time point: baseline pretreatment blood. Treatment of the sample: 15 Gy SBRT to primary tumor, nephrectomy 4 weeks later. Serial blood draws occurred at baseline and 2 and 4 weeks post-SBRT. The patient's renal cell carcinoma had clear cell pathology. On this clone itself: The antigen is undetermined.

Sample: blood, taken from a patient whose treatment included radiotherapy and nephrectomy. The chain joins TRBV7-9 to TRBJ1-2; a possible D gene is TRBD1 (6 bases). The origin of this receptor is a man between 60 and 75 years old with renal cell carcinoma. CDR3 in DNA: TGTGCCAGCCAGGGGACGGGTGGCTACACCTTC. This sequence encodes CASQGTGGYTF.